Sequencing of this TCR beta chain was carried out in a study of T cell responses to AZD1222 COVID-19 vaccine (dated by TCRdb to about 2021). About the full investigation: AZD1222 recipients given second doses at about 4 weeks or at about 12 weeks were pooled, since spike-specific TCR depth and breadth were not found to differ between the two schedules. A total of 233 trial participants underwent TCR sequencing, of whom some 210 received two doses of AZD1222 and some 26 received two doses of the MenACWY control vaccine. Trial participants were enrolled into age subgroups of 18-55, 56-69 and 70-plus years, which contained around 150, 28 and 57 TCR-sequenced participants, respectively.

Concerning this clone itself: What antigen it recognizes has not been identified. Base quality data are lacking; no much larger clone is found one base away.

The CDR3 regions of human TCRbeta chains were subjected to immunosequencing. Concerning the study's data processing: Repertoire TCRs were checked for matches against a reference library of SARS-CoV-2-specific TCRs that had been generated using the MIRA antigen-specificity platform. Breadth was defined as the fraction of unique TCRs that were SARS-CoV-2-associated, and depth was defined as the fraction of total T cells that were SARS-CoV-2-associated. Each spike-specific TCR was assigned to its reactive spike region and to a CD4 or CD8 class using the MIRA data. Log10-transformed breadth and depth values were compared by one-way ANOVA with Sidak's multiple comparisons tests. Held by TCRdb, this immuneACCESS table contains in-frame sequences only and omits some clones. Under half of the omission traces to an unresolved V gene where checked; the cause of the rest is unknown. V and J calls and clone size are given by that table; D and trimming were obtained from the DNA. This sample gives roughly 180,000 clones in total; 85% to 95% of them show up just once. Clones ranked in the top ten supply about 0.64% of the sample.

What the study reported, not specific to this receptor: A significant rise in spike-specific TCR breadth and depth was observed after two AZD1222 doses relative to day 0 and relative to MenACWY recipients. Vaccine-associated CD4 TCRs spanned the whole spike protein, with dominant responses in regions 160-218 and 743-854. Epitopes outside the regions mutated in the B.1.351 and B.1.1.7 variants were reportedly recognized by nearly half of the unique spike-specific TCRs. Because no day 14 peak-response samples were available, repertoires were characterized only after the peak T cell response. Conclusions about previously exposed vaccinees are limited because only six or seven AZD1222 recipients were SARS-CoV-2 seropositive at baseline. Participants were mostly white British, with more females than males. The authors suggested clonal diversity may have been underestimated. The 56-69-year group was small, and its depth increase did not reach significance, likely because of low power.

The germline V gene (reference sequence) gives CDR1 as LGHDT and CDR2 as YNNKEL. A distance of 12 bases separates the germline ends of V and J, which lose 3 bases and 4 bases respectively. The CDR3, cysteine through phenylalanine, is 14 amino acids long. The only DNA kept is the CDR3, 42 bases in frame from the first base. The time point label here, explained by the study, means: baseline before first vaccination. The vaccinee samples were drawn from two UK trials, COV001 and COV002, one of which was a single-blind randomized controlled phase 2/3 trial testing AZD1222 (ChAdOx1 nCoV-19) in healthy adults. For TCRbeta chain sequencing, PBMC samples from trial participants were taken at day 0 and at day 28 after the second dose.

Rearrangement joined TRBV3-1 (or the pseudogene TRBV3-2) to TRBJ1-1; possibly the D gene is TRBD1, per 6 matching bases. This clonotype was sampled from an adult in good health. Sequenced here: peripheral blood, sampled on day 0 of AZD1222 vaccination. CDR3 reads: CASSQDIGGTEAFF. The sequenced DNA is TGTGCCAGCAGCCAGGATATAGGGGGCACTGAAGCTTTCTTT.